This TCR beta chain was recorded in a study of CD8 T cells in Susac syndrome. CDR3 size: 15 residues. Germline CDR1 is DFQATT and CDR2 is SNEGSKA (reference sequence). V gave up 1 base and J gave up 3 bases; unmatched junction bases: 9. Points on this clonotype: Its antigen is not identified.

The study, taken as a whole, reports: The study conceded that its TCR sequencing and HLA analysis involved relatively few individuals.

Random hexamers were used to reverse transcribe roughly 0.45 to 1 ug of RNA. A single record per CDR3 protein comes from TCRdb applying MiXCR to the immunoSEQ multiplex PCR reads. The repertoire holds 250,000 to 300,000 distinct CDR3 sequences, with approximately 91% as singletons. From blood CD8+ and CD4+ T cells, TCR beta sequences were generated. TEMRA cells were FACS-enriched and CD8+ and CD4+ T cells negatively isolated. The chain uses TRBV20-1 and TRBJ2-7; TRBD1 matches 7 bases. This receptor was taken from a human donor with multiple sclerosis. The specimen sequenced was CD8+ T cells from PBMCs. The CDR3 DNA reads TGCAGTGCTAGAGGACCGGGACAGAGAAACTACGAGCAGTACTTC. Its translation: CSARGPGQRNYEQYF.